This T cell receptor beta chain is drawn from a study of blood T cell repertoires in COVID-19. Study-wide context: T cells, B-cell-depleted T cells, or PBMCs supplied cDNA or gDNA.

The authors' processing: Researchers report that nucleated cell counts were estimated from reference gene primer amplification. The assay was immunoSEQ multiplex PCR, and TCRdb's table has in-frame clones only and misses some. V and J calls plus clone size are reproduced from that table; the DNA served to infer D and trimming. Of 200,000 or so clones listed, 88% are singletons. Trimming cost V 4 bases and J 0 bases; bases outside gene matches: 3. Germline V gene sequence: CDR1 SGHVS, CDR2 FQNEAQ. There are 15 residues in the CDR3. J is TRBJ2-7 and V is TRBV7-8; TRBD2 agrees at 10 bases. This clonotype was obtained from a man between 65 and 85 years old with acute or convalescent COVID-19. The sequenced sample was peripheral blood. The CDR3 DNA follows: TGTGCCAGCAGCTCACCTAGCGGGGGCTCCTACGAGCAGTACTTC. It encodes CASSSPSGGSYEQYF.